Listed here are 2 T cell receptor beta chains from one sample, sequenced in a study of T cell responses to AZD1222 COVID-19 vaccine. Here immunoSEQ multiplex PCR was the method, and the copy in TCRdb shows in-frame clones only, minus some. Among 90,000 to 100,000 clones, roughly 90% were seen once, and the ten largest hold around an eighth. Source: peripheral blood, taken 28 days after the second AZD1222 dose. These receptors came from an adult who received the AZD1222 COVID-19 vaccine.

CDR3 sequence: CASSRRDTKETQYF. CDR3 sequence (DNA): TGTGCCAGCAGCCGCCGGGACACCAAAGAGACCCAGTACTTC. The J gene is TRBJ2-5, the V gene TRBV7-9; D might be TRBD1 (6 bases). This CDR3 is built from 14 residues. CDR1 is SEHNR, CDR2 FQNEAQ, per germline (reference sequence). V was trimmed by 5 bases and J by 3 bases, leaving 13 bases between them.

The gene calls are TRBV19 and TRBJ1-2; 8 positions agree with TRBD1. CDR1 LNHDA and CDR2 SQIVND come from the germline V gene (reference sequence). The ends lost 5 bases at V and 4 bases at J; junction bases unmatched: 12. This CDR3 is 16 amino acids long. This chain's CDR3 is CASSANQGAGLYGYTF. CDR3 DNA: TGTGCCAGTAGTGCCAACCAGGGGGCGGGACTCTATGGCTACACCTTC.